The text below deals with one T cell receptor (beta chain). The method was immunoSEQ multiplex PCR; TCRdb's version includes in-frame clones alone and lacks a portion of them. The sample has roughly 250,000 clones, approximately 80% seen once. The source of the sample is a study of blood T cell repertoires in COVID-19. Per the germline V gene, CDR1 is SGHDN and CDR2 is FVKESK. The V end lost 4 bases, the J end lost 12 bases, and 10 bases lay between the germline ends. The CDR3 is 12 residues long. The sequencing input was peripheral blood. The TCR originated in an elderly woman with active or convalescent COVID-19. The genes are TRBV14 and TRBJ1-6; no clear D. CDR3 residues: CASSRFSGPLHF. CDR3 in DNA: TGTGCCAGCAGCCGTTTTAGTGGACCCCTCCACTTT.